Below, one T cell receptor beta chain is given with its context. What it binds is unknown. Unmatched junction bases numbered 16, after V lost 2 bases and J lost 15 bases. CDR1 GTSNPN and CDR2 SVGIG come from the germline V gene (reference sequence). The CDR3 covers 15 residues. This entry is derived from a study of T cell responses to AZD1222 COVID-19 vaccine. Study-level findings and limits: Donors, mostly white British, included more females; clonal diversity was possibly underestimated. Increased Spike-specific TCR breadth and depth were observed after two AZD1222 doses.

The assay was immunoSEQ multiplex PCR, and TCRdb's table has in-frame clones only and misses some. Here the sample spans approximately 100,000 clones, 70% to 90% being singletons. The V gene is TRBV30, the J gene TRBJ1-6, with 7 bases aligning to TRBD1. The sequence came from an adult in good health. The sequencing used peripheral blood, collected on day 0 of AZD1222 vaccination. The CDR3 sequence is CAWSWGDSKIHGLHF. For the CDR3, the DNA is TGTGCCTGGAGTTGGGGGGACAGCAAAATTCACGGCCTCCACTTT.